The rows below give T cell receptor beta chains drawn from one sample of a study of blood T cell repertoires in COVID-19. The data were produced by immunoSEQ multiplex PCR, yet TCRdb's version contains in-frame clones alone and is incomplete. Of 200,000 to 300,000 clones listed, just under 85% were seen once; the top ten hold approximately 6.3%. Sequenced material: peripheral blood. These receptors were obtained from a woman between 55 and 75 years old with active or convalescent COVID-19. CDR3s include the opening cysteine and the closing phenylalanine or tryptophan. D genes are given only for firm matches.

V gene	D gene	J gene	CDR3 protein
TRBV19	TRBD2	TRBJ2-5	CASSHPTGREETQYF
TRBV29-1	TRBD1	TRBJ1-3	CSVESPGQGFGAGPGNTIYF
TRBV10-2	-	TRBJ2-3	CASSVAGNTDTQYF
TRBV2	TRBD2	TRBJ2-2	CASFGTSGNFNNTGELFF
TRBV2	-	TRBJ1-1	CASSSDKGYTEAFF
TRBV19	-	TRBJ1-1	CASSIDQGSISEAFF
TRBV15	TRBD1	TRBJ2-2	CATSGDRGFVGELFF
TRBV5-4	-	TRBJ1-4	CASSQKRGGEKLFF
TRBV19	-	TRBJ1-4	CASSIEDIWNNEKLFF
TRBV6-5	TRBD1	TRBJ1-6	CASNRQGDFSPLHF
TRBV7-9	TRBD1	TRBJ1-6	CASSLTTGDSPLHF
TRBV5-8	-	TRBJ2-1	CASSPDIGGNEQFF
TRBV25-1	-	TRBJ2-5	CASSNPRGEETQYF
TRBV5-1	-	TRBJ2-5	CASSHPGMETQYF